This TCR beta chain was sequenced during a study of identical twins. Study results and caveats: Fewer insertions characterized abundant cord blood beta clonotypes, whereas memory repertoires showed none.

Per germline, CDR1 SQVTM and CDR2 ANQGSEA. Germline trimming cut 4 bases from V and 4 bases from J; bases unmatched to any gene: 9. There are 14 residues in the CDR3. As for this clonotype: The antigen is undetermined.

TCRdb reprocessed the 5' RACE reads with MiXCR, giving one entry per CDR3 protein. The sample gives some 500,000 distinct CDR3 sequences, about 20% of which show up once; around 0.9% is in the top ten. In addition, the sample was reused for a study of T cells expressing NK-cell markers.

V is TRBV29-1 and J is TRBJ1-1; 7 bases are shared with TRBD1. The sequence came from a woman aged 18 to 35 in good health. Specimen: CD4+ T cells sorted from blood. The CDR3 DNA follows: TGCAGCGTTGGACCGACAGGGAGGGGCACTGAAGCTTTCTTT. Its protein is CSVGPTGRGTEAFF.